What follows is one T cell receptor beta chain and its context. Its antigen is not known. The CDR3 is made up of 15 amino acids. CDR1 is SGHKS, CDR2 YYEKEE, per germline (reference sequence). Trimming left V 0 bases short and J 3 bases short, with 10 bases between. These data come from a study of T cell responses to AZD1222 COVID-19 vaccine. Study conclusions and caveats: White British people made up most donors, females outnumbered males, and clonal diversity was possibly underestimated.

Sequencing used immunoSEQ multiplex PCR; TCRdb keeps in-frame clones, though not all of them. The sample lists 110,000 to 150,000 clones, more than 70% seen once, with 2.5% to 3.5% in the top ten. This rearrangement joins TRBV5-5 to TRBJ1-5; D unclear. Sequencing was performed on peripheral blood, taken 28 days after the second AZD1222 dose. This receptor was identified in an adult who received the AZD1222 COVID-19 vaccine. In nucleotides, the CDR3 is TGTGCCAGCAGCTTGGAGGGAGGCCTCAATCAGCCCCAGCATTTT. It translates to CASSLEGGLNQPQHF.